This entry lists 8 T cell receptor beta chains sequenced from one sample in a study of cytomegalovirus exposure and HLA in healthy donors. PCR employed 60 Vbeta and 13 Jbeta primers. Profiling relied on immunoSEQ multiplex PCR, and the TCRdb table lists in-frame clones only, not all of them. The sample includes under 200,000 clones, 70% to 90% seen only once; the top ten take 1.5% to 2%. The sample comprised PBMCs. The source of these receptors is a woman under 30 in good health and CMV-seronegative.

A remark on this clone: Other DNA sequences within the sample encode an identical CDR3. V and J are TRBV5-4 and TRBJ2-3; 10 bases match TRBD2. With V trimmed by 1 base and J by 1 base, 3 bases remained unmatched. This CDR3 is built from 16 residues. Germline V gene sequence: CDR1 SGHNT, CDR2 YYREEE (reference sequence). As DNA, the CDR3 is TGTGCCAGCAGCTTGCGGACTAGCGGTCGCACAGATACGCAGTATTTT. Its translation is CASSLRTSGRTDTQYF. Variable domain in full (rest from reference TRBV5-4 and TRBJ2-3): ETGVTQSPTHLIKTRGQQVTLRCSSQSGHNTVSWYQQALGQGPQFIFQYYREEENGRGNFPPRFSGLQFPNYSSELNVNALELDDSALYLCASSLRTSGRTDTQYFGPGTRLTVL.

The chain has TRBV30 and TRBJ1-2; 7 bases match TRBD1. V shed 6 bases, J shed 8 bases, and the junction held 15 bases outside the gene matches. Germline assignment: CDR1 GTSNPN and CDR2 SVGIG (reference sequence). The CDR3 sequence is 14 residues long. The CDR3 region has the DNA TGTGCCTGCCTAACAGGGGTGGGATCTGGAGGCTACACCTTC. It is translated as CACLTGVGSGGYTF.

V usage is TRBV5-1 and J usage is TRBJ2-1; 8 bases align to TRBD2. V shed 7 bases, J shed 4 bases, and the junction held 13 bases outside the gene matches. CDR3 length equals 16 residues. The germline V gene has CDR1 SGHRS and CDR2 YFSETQ. CDR3 residues: CASGPPGGGGYNEQFF. The CDR3 DNA sequence: TGCGCCAGCGGTCCCCCCGGGGGGGGAGGGTACAATGAGCAGTTCTTC.

On this clone itself: This likely comes from a read error, as the CDR3 has no conserved phenylalanine or tryptophan at its end. The chain recombines TRBV5-6 with TRBJ1-3; 7 positions match TRBD1. Trimming took 0 bases from V and 0 from J; bases not matched to a gene: 9. Germline V gene lookup returns CDR1 SGHDT and CDR2 YYEEEE. CDR3 length: 18 amino acids. The CDR3 here is CASSLAAGGLSSGNTIYL. The CDR3 DNA sequence: TGTGCCAGCAGCTTGGCGGCAGGGGGTTTAAGCTCTGGAAACACCATATATCTT.

This clone was detected a few times. V gene TRBV6-1 combines with J gene TRBJ1-1; the D is unclear. Germline CDR1 MNHNS, CDR2 SASEGT. Trimming removed 2 bases at V and 2 bases at J, with 9 bases between. The CDR3 is 14 amino acids. CDR3 nucleotides: TGTGCCAGCAGTGAATGGTCCGGTAACACTGAAGCTTTCTTT. Translating gives CASSEWSGNTEAFF.

V gene TRBV10-1 combines with J gene TRBJ2-6, with 9 bases fitting TRBD1. CDR3 length equals 23 residues. V was pared by 4 bases and J by 0 bases, with 22 bases of the junction left unmatched. CDR1 and CDR2 from the germline V gene are WNHNN and SYGVQD (reference sequence). The CDR3 spells CASSGPEKTITGGMNSGANVLTF. CDR3 sequence (DNA): TGCGCCAGCAGTGGTCCAGAAAAGACAATAACAGGGGGCATGAACTCTGGGGCCAACGTCCTGACTTTC.

The chain combines TRBV30 with TRBJ2-7; D is unresolved. This CDR3 spans 14 amino acids. CDR1 is GTSNPN, CDR2 SVGIG, per germline (reference sequence). Trimming removed 1 base at V and 5 bases at J, with 15 bases between. The CDR3 region has the DNA TGTGCCTGGAGTGACTTTCACCAGGTCCACGAGCAGTACTTC. The encoded protein is CAWSDFHQVHEQYF.

This chain connects TRBV19 to TRBJ1-2, with TRBD1 identical over 7 bases. The ends lost 7 bases at V and 3 bases at J; junction bases unmatched: 11. Germline V gene data show CDR1 as LNHDA and CDR2 as SQIVND (reference sequence). CDR3 size: 15 residues. The CDR3 here is CASIPDREGDYGYTF. DNA for the CDR3: TGTGCCAGTATCCCCGACAGGGAAGGGGACTATGGCTACACCTTC.